This T cell receptor (beta chain) was recorded in a study of blood T cell repertoires in COVID-19. Patients from Seattle were sampled longitudinally, starting during active infection. CDR1 is SGHTS and CDR2 is YDEGEE in the germline V gene. The CDR3 covers 16 residues. V was trimmed by 4 bases and J by 0 bases, leaving 13 bases between them. Sequenced by immunoSEQ multiplex PCR; TCRdb stores in-frame clones only, minus some. The sample lists about 220,000 clones; 75% to 85% were seen once. This chain uses TRBV5-8 with TRBJ1-4, with no clear D. This TCR came from a woman in her 70s with COVID-19, enrolled during active disease. The sample taken for sequencing was peripheral blood. The chain's CDR3 is CASSLLQRATNEKLFF. The CDR3 bases are TGTGCCAGCAGCCTACTTCAACGGGCAACTAATGAAAAACTGTTTTTT. Together with reference TRBV5-8 and TRBJ1-4, the CDR3 gives the full variable domain: EAGVTQSPTHLIKTRGQQATLRCSPISGHTSVYWYQQALGLGLQFLLWYDEGEERNRGNFPPRFSGRQFPNYSSELNVNALELEDSALYLCASSLLQRATNEKLFFGSGTQLSVL.